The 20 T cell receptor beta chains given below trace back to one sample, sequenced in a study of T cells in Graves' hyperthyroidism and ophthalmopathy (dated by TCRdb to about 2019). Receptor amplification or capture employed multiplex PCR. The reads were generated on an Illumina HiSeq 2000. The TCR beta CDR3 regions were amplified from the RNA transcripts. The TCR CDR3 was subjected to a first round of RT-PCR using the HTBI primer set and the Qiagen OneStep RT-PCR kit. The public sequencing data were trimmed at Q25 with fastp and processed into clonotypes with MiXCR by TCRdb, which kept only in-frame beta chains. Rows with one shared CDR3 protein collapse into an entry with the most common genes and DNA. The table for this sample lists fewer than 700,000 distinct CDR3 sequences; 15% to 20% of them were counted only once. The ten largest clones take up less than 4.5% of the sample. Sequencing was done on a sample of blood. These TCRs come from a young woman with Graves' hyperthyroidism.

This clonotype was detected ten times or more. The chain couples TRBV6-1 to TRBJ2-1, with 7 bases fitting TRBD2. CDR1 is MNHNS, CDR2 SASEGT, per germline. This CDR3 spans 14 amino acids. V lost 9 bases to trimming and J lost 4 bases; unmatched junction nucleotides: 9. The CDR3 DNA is TGTGCCAGTGCGTCTAGCGGTGATTACAATGAGCAGTTCTTC. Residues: CASASSGDYNEQFF.

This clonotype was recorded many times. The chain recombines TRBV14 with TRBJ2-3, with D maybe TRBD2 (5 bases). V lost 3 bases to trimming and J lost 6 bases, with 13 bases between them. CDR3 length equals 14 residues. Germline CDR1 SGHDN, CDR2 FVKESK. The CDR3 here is CASSQTLRADTQYF. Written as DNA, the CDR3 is TGTGCCAGCAGCCAGACCTTGAGGGCGGATACGCAGTATTTT.

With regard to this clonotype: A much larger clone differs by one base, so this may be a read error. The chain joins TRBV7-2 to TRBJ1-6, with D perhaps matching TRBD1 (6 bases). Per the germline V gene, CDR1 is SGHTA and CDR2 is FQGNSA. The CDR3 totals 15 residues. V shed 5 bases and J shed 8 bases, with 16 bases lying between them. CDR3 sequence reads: CASSSRDIEDSPLHF. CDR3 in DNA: TGTGCCAGCAGCAGCCGGGACATTGAAGATTCACCCCTCCACTTT.

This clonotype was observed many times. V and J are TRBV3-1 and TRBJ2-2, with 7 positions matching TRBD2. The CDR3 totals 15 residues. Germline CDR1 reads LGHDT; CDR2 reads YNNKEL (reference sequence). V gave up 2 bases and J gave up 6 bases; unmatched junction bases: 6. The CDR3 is CASSQRTRSAGELFF. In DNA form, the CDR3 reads TGTGCCAGCAGCCAACGGACTAGATCTGCCGGGGAGCTGTTTTTT.

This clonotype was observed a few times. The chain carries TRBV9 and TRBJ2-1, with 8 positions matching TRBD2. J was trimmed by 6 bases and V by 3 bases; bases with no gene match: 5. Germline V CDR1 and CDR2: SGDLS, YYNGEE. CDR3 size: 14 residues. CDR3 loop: CASSGGRHANEQFF. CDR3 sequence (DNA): TGTGCCAGCAGCGGCGGGAGGCATGCCAATGAGCAGTTCTTC.

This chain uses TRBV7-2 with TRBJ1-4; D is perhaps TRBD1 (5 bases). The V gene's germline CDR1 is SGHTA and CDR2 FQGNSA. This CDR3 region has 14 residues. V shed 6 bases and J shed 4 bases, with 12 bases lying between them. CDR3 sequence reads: CASRKGSNNEKLFF. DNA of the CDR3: TGTGCCAGCAGAAAGGGGTCTAATAATGAAAAACTGTTTTTT.

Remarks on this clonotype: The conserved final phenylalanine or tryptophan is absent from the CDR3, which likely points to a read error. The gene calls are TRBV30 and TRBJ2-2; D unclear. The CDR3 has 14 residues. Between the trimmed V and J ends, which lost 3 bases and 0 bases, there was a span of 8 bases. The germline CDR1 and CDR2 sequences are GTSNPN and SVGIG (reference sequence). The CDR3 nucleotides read TGTGCCTGGAGATTAGGGCCGAACACCGGGGAGCTGTTTCTT. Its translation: CAWRLGPNTGELFL.

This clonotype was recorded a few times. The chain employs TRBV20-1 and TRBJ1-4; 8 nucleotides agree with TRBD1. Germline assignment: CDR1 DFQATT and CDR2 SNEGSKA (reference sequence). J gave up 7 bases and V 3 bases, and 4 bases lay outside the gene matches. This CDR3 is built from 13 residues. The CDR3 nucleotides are TGCAGTGCTAGTACCGGGACAGGTGAAAAACTGTTTTTT. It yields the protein CSASTGTGEKLFF.

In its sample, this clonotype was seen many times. The CDR3 loop reads CASSPTDRVRDYGYTF. In nucleotides, the CDR3 is TGTGCCAGCTCACCAACGGACAGGGTTAGAGACTATGGCTACACCTTC. The chain couples TRBV18 to TRBJ1-2; 8 nucleotides line up with TRBD1. The CDR3 runs 16 residues. Germline-derived CDR1 and CDR2 are KGHSH and LQKENI. J was trimmed by 3 bases and V by 2 bases; bases with no gene match: 8.

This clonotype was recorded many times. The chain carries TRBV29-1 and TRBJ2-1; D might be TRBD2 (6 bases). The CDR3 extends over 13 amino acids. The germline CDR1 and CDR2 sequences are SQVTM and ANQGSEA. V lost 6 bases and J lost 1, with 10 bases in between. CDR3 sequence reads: CSVGTFSYNEQFF. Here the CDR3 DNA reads TGCAGCGTAGGGACTTTTTCCTACAATGAGCAGTTCTTC.

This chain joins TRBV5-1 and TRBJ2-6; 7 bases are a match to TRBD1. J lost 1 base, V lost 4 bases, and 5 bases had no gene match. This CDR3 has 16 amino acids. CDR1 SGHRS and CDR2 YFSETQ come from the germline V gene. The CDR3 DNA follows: TGCGCCAGCAGCACCGGACAGGTATCTGGGGCCAACGTCCTGACTTTC. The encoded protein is CASSTGQVSGANVLTF. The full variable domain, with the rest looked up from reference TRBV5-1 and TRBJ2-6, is KAGVTQTPRYLIKTRGQQVTLSCSPISGHRSVSWYQQTPGQGLQFLFEYFSETQRNKGNFPGRFSGRQFSNSRSEMNVSTLELGDSALYLCASSTGQVSGANVLTFGAGSRLTVL.

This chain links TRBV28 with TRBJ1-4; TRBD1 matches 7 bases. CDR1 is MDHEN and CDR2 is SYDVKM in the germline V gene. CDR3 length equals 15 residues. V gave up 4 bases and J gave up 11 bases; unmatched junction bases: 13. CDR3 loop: CASSSTGTVTEKLFF. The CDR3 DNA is TGTGCCAGCAGTTCTACTGGGACAGTCACCGAGAAACTGTTTTTT.

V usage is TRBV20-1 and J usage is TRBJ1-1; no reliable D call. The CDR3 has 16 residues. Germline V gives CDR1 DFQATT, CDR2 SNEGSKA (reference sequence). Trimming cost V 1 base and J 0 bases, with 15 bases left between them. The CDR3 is CSARVYGENLNTEAFF. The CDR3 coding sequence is TGCAGTGCTAGAGTTTATGGCGAGAATTTGAACACTGAAGCTTTCTTT.

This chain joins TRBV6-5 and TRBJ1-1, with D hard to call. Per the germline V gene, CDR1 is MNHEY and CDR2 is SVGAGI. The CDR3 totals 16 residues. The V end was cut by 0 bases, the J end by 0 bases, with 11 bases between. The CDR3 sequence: CASSYSGIIMNTEAFF. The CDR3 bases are TGTGCCAGCAGTTACTCGGGGATTATCATGAACACTGAAGCTTTCTTT.

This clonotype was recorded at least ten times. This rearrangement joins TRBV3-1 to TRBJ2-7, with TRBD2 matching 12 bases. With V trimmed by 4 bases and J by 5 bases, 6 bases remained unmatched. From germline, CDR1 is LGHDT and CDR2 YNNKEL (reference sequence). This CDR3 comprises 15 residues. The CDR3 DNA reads TGTGCCAGCAGCCGTCTAGCGGGAGGGCCCAACGAGCAGTACTTC. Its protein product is CASSRLAGGPNEQYF.

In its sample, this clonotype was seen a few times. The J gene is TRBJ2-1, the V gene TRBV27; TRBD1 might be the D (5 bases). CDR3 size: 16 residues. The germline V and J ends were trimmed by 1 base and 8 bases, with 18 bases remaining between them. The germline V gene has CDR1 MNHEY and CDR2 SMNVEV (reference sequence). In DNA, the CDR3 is TGTGCCAGCAGTTTATATGTGAGTGGGCCAGGGCATGAGCAGTTCTTC. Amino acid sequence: CASSLYVSGPGHEQFF.

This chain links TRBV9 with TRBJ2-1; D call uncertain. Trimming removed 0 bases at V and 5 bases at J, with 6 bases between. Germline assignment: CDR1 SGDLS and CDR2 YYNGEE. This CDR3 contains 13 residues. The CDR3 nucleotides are TGTGCCAGCAGCGTAGGATTCGACAATGAGCAGTTCTTC. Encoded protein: CASSVGFDNEQFF.

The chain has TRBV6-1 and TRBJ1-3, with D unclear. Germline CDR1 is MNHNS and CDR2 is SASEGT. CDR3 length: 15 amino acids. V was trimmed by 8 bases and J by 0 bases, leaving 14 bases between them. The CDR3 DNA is TGTGCCAGCTCTGTTGACACCAGCTCTGGAAACACCATATATTTT. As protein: CASSVDTSSGNTIYF.

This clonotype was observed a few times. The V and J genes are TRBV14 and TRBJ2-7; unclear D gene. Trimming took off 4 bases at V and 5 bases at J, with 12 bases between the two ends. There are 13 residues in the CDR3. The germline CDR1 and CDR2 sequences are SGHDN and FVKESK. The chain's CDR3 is CASSPFGPHEQYF. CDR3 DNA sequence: TGTGCCAGCAGCCCATTCGGACCCCACGAGCAGTACTTC.

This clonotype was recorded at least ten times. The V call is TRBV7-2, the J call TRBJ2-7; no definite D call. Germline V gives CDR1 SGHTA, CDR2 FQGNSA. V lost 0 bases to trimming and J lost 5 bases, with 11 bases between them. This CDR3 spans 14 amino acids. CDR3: CASSLAMYRNEQYF. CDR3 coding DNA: TGTGCCAGCAGCTTAGCGATGTACAGAAACGAGCAGTACTTC.